Listed below are T cell receptor beta chains from one sample, sequenced in a study of shared clonotypes between healthy human individuals. Generated by immunoSEQ multiplex PCR, the TCRdb table keeps only in-frame clones and is missing some. The table includes fewer than 1 million clones, just over 95% detected once. The sample comprised naive CD8+ T cells sorted from blood. The receptors originated from a man in his thirties or forties in good health. Each CDR3 is given with its conserved first and last residue. D genes are given only for firm matches. Clone size is stated in some rows and not others, as once, few, many or a class when expanded.

TRBV28	TRBJ2-7	NA	NA	CASSPPNTPLYEQYF	TGTGCCAGCAGTCCCCCCAACACGCCACTGTACGAGCAGTACTTC
TRBV15	TRBJ2-3	NA	NA	CATSESFDYLQESDTQYF	TGTGCCACCAGCGAATCTTTTGACTACTTGCAGGAATCAGATACGCAGTATTTT
TRBV23-1	TRBJ1-5	TRBD1	NA	CASRQRRTGWGNQPQHF	TGCGCCAGCAGGCAAAGAAGGACAGGGTGGGGCAATCAGCCCCAGCATTTT
TRBV4-1	TRBJ2-5	NA	NA	CASSQDPTYGTQETQYF	TGCGCCAGCAGCCAAGATCCCACCTACGGGACACAAGAGACCCAGTACTTC
TRBV7-9	TRBJ2-7	TRBD2	NA	CATRAEGNRGSGNEQYF	TGTGCCACTCGGGCGGAAGGGAATCGCGGGAGTGGTAACGAGCAGTACTTC
TRBV5-6	TRBJ2-5	NA	once	CASSFFQGIETQYF	TGTGCCAGCAGCTTCTTCCAGGGGATAGAGACCCAGTACTTC
TRBV7-9	TRBJ2-5	NA	NA	CASSLPSGAQETQYF	TGTGCCAGCAGCTTACCATCAGGGGCCCAAGAGACCCAGTACTTC
TRBV7-6	TRBJ2-5	NA	NA	CASSLVVAAQETQYF	TGTGCCAGCAGCTTAGTGGTAGCGGCTCAAGAGACCCAGTACTTC
TRBV27	TRBJ2-7	NA	NA	CASSPTGYEQYF	TGTGCCAGCAGTCCAACAGGTTACGAGCAGTACTTC
TRBV5-1	TRBJ2-1	TRBD2	NA	CASRTSGSYEQFF	TGCGCCAGCAGGACTAGCGGGAGTTATGAGCAGTTCTTC
TRBV27	TRBJ2-3	TRBD2	once	CASSPLGSGSPDTQYF	TGTGCCAGCAGTCCGCTCGGTAGCGGGAGTCCAGATACGCAGTATTTT
TRBV6-5	TRBJ2-1	NA	NA	CASSQDGYNEQFF	TGTGCCAGCAGTCAGGACGGGTACAATGAGCAGTTCTTC
TRBV5-6	TRBJ2-7	NA	NA	CASSAGPEQYF	TGTGCCAGCAGCGCAGGGCCAGAGCAGTACTTC
TRBV30	TRBJ2-7	NA	NA	CAWSGVSFTYEQYF	TGTGCCTGGAGTGGGGTCTCGTTTACCTACGAGCAGTACTTC
TRBV29-1	TRBJ2-3	NA	NA	CSVVRAETDTQYF	TGCAGCGTTGTCCGGGCCGAGACAGATACGCAGTATTTT
TRBV5-1	TRBJ1-3	NA	NA	CASSLGPTGTGNTIYF	TGCGCCAGCAGCTTGGGGCCGACCGGAACTGGAAACACCATATATTTT
TRBV19	TRBJ1-1	NA	NA	CASRSIMNTEAFF	TGTGCCAGTAGAAGCATCATGAACACTGAAGCTTTCTTT
TRBV5-1	TRBJ2-3	NA	NA	CASSESNIDTDTQYF	TGCGCCAGCAGCGAGAGTAACATAGACACAGATACGCAGTATTTT
TRBV7-9	TRBJ2-1	NA	NA	CASSSIDISSYNEQFF	TGTGCCAGCAGCTCGATAGACATAAGCTCCTACAATGAGCAGTTCTTC
TRBV10-3	TRBJ2-1	NA	NA	CATTTGTYNEQFF	TGTGCCACTACGACGGGCACCTACAATGAGCAGTTCTTC
TRBV28	TRBJ2-7	TRBD1	NA	CASTIQGAGEGYEQYF	TGTGCCAGCACCATCCAGGGGGCAGGGGAAGGCTACGAGCAGTACTTC
TRBV18	TRBJ2-3	TRBD2	NA	CASSGLDSGSSSTDTQYF	TGTGCCAGCTCAGGGCTCGATAGCGGGAGTTCTAGCACAGATACGCAGTATTTT